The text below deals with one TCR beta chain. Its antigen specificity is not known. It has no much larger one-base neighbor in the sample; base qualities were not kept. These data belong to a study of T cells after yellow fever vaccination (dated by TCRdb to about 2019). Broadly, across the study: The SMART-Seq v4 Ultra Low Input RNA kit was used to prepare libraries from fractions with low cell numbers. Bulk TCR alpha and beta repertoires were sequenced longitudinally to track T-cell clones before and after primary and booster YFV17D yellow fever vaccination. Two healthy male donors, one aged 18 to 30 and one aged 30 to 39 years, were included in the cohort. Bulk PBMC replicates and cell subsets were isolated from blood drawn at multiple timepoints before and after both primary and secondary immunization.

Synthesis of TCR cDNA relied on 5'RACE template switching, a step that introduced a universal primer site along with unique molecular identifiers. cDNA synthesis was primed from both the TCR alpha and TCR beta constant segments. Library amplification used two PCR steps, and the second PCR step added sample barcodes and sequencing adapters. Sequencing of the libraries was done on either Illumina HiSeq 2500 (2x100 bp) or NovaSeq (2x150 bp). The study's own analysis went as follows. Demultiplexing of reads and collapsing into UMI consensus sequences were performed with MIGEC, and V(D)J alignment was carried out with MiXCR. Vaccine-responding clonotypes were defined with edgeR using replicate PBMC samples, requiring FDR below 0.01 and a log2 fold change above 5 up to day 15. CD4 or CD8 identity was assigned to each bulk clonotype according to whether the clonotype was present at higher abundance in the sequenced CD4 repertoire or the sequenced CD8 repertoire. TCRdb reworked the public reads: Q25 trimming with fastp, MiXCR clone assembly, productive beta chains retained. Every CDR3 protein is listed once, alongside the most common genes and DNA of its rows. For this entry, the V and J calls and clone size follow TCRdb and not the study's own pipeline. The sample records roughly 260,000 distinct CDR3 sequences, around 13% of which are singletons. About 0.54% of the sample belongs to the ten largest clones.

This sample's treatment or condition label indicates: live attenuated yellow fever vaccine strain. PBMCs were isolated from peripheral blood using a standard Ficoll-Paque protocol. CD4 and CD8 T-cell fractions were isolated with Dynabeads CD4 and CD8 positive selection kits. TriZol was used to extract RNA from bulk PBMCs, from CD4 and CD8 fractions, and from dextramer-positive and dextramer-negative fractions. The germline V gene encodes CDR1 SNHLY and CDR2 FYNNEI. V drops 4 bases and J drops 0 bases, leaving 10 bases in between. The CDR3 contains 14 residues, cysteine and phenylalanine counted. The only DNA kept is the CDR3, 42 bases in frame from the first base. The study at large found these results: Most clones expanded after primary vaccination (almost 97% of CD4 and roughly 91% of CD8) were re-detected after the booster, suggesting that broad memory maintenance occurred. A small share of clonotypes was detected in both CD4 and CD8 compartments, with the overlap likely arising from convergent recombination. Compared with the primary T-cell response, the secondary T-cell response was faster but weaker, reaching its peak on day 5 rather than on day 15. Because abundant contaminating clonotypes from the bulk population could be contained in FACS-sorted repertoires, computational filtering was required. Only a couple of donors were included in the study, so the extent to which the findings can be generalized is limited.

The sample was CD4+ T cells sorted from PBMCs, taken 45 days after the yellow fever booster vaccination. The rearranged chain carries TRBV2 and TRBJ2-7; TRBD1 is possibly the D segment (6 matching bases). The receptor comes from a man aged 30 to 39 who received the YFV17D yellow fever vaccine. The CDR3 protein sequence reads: CASSGQVLSYEQYF. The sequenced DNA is TGTGCCAGCAGTGGACAGGTACTCTCCTACGAGCAGTACTTC.